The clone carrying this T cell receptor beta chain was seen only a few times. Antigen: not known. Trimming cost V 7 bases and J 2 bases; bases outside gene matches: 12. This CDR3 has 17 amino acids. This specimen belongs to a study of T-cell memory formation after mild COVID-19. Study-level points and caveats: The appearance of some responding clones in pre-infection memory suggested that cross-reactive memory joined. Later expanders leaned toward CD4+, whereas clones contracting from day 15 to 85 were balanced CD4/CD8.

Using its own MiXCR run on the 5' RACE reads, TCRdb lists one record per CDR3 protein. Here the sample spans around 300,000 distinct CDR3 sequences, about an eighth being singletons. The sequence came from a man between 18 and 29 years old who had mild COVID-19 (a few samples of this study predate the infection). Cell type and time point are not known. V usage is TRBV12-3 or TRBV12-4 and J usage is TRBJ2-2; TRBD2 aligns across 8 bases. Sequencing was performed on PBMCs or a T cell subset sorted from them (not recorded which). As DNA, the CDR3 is TGTGCCAGCATTCTCGGCCAGCGGGGGCCTAACACCGGGGAGCTGTTTTTT. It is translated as CASILGQRGPNTGELFF.